What follows are 21 T cell receptor beta chains derived from one specimen sequenced in a study of T-cell reconstitution after alpha-beta-depleted transplantation in children. Molecular barcoding with unique molecular identifiers was used for the TCRbeta library. TCRdb passed the PCR reads through MiXCR, listing each CDR3 protein once. The sample holds about 120,000 distinct CDR3 sequences, 10% seen once. The specimen comprised PBMCs, sampled before TCRalphabeta/CD19-depleted stem cell transplant. These receptors originate from a boy aged 2 to 10 with acute lymphoblastic leukemia, due to receive a stem cell transplant.

This clonotype was counted a few times. A junction end diverges from the germline sequence, so it may reflect a read error. The CDR3 reads CASSPFYRDPPPLVF. CDR3 in DNA: TGCGCCAGCAGCCCCTTCTACCGGGACCCTCCCCCCCTAGTCTTC. The chain carries TRBV5-1 and TRBJ2-1; D may be TRBD1 or TRBD2 (5 bases each). This CDR3 contains 15 residues. Germline loops: CDR1 SGHRS, CDR2 YFSETQ.

The V call is TRBV14, the J call TRBJ2-3; no firm D call. Germline V gene lookup returns CDR1 SGHDN and CDR2 FVKESK. This CDR3 region has 12 residues. The V gene lost 0 bases and the J gene lost 12 bases, with 10 bases spanning the gap. The CDR3 DNA sequence: TGTGCCAGCAGCCAAGAGAGGTTCCCCCAGTATTTT. Protein sequence: CASSQERFPQYF.

In this sample, this clonotype turned up a few times. The chain has TRBV19 and TRBJ2-2, with no clear D. V was pared by 8 bases and J by 4 bases, with 11 bases between. The CDR3 covers 13 residues. Germline lookup yields CDR1 LNHDA and CDR2 SQIVND (reference sequence). The CDR3 nucleotides are TGTGCCAGTGAAACCCGGCTCACCGGGGAGCTGTTTTTT. Protein sequence: CASETRLTGELFF.

The gene calls are TRBV5-5 and TRBJ2-5, with D unclear. The CDR3 totals 15 residues. Germline CDR1 SGHKS, CDR2 YYEKEE (reference sequence). V was clipped by 1 base and J by 0 bases, with 10 bases between them. CDR3 loop: CASSLISGYQETQYF. The CDR3 DNA reads TGTGCCAGCAGCTTGATATCCGGCTACCAAGAGACCCAGTACTTC.

In its sample, this clonotype was seen a few times. CDR3 amino acids: CASSFLAGGNNEQFF. CDR3 DNA sequence: TGCGCCAGCAGCTTTTTAGCGGGAGGGAACAATGAGCAGTTCTTC. The chain is built from TRBV5-1 and TRBJ2-1; 11 bases agree with TRBD2. The CDR3 length is 15 residues. V lost 2 bases and J lost 5; bases outside the gene matches: 3. The V gene's germline CDR1 is SGHRS and CDR2 YFSETQ.

This clonotype was picked up a small number of times. This chain uses TRBV3-1 with TRBJ2-5; D is uncertain. Per the germline V gene, CDR1 is LGHDT and CDR2 is YNNKEL (reference sequence). The CDR3 extends over 14 amino acids. Trimming took off 5 bases at V and 6 bases at J, with 16 bases between the two ends. The CDR3 bases are TGTGCCAGCAGCTCAAATACGGGCGGAAAGACCCAGTACTTC. Amino acids: CASSSNTGGKTQYF.

This clonotype was found a few times. The V and J genes are TRBV27 and TRBJ2-7, with 9 bases matching TRBD2. J gave up 3 bases and V 6 bases, and 9 bases lay outside the gene matches. The CDR3 length is 15 residues. Germline loops: CDR1 MNHEY, CDR2 SMNVEV (reference sequence). The CDR3 nucleotides read TGTGCCAGCAGCCGCCTACTAGCGGGCCACTACGAGCAGTACTTC. The encoded protein is CASSRLLAGHYEQYF.

This clonotype turned up a few times. The chain has TRBV29-1 and TRBJ2-2; 7 nucleotides line up with TRBD2. Per germline, CDR1 SQVTM and CDR2 ANQGSEA. The CDR3 is 14 amino acids. V trimming: 5 bases; J trimming: 7 bases; junction bases outside the gene matches: 10. DNA for the CDR3: TGCAGCGTTCGGGCTAGCGGACGGCGCGGGGAGCTGTTTTTT. Translating it yields CSVRASGRRGELFF.

V usage is TRBV9 and J usage is TRBJ2-1; TRBD2 matches 7 bases. Per the germline V gene, CDR1 is SGDLS and CDR2 is YYNGEE. The CDR3 contains 15 residues. Trimming removed 4 bases from V and 9 bases from J; junction bases left unmatched: 13. The CDR3 DNA follows: TGTGCCAGCAGCCCCTGGGGGGGATCCCCTAGTGAGCAGTTCTTC. It encodes CASSPWGGSPSEQFF.

The gene calls are TRBV5-1 and TRBJ2-1; 10 nucleotides line up with TRBD2. CDR1 and CDR2 from the germline V gene are SGHRS and YFSETQ. This CDR3 contains 14 residues. V trimming: 3 bases; J trimming: 7 bases; junction bases outside the gene matches: 4. The CDR3, as DNA: TGCGCCAGCAGCTCCGGGACTAGCGTGAATGAGCAGTTCTTC. Residues: CASSSGTSVNEQFF.

The chain uses TRBV7-8 and TRBJ2-7; 8 nucleotides align to TRBD1. The CDR3 has 13 amino acids. The V gene's germline CDR1 is SGHVS and CDR2 FQNEAQ. Losses at the gene ends were 5 bases for V and 6 bases for J; bases not matched to a gene: 6. CDR3 loop: CASSQGQEGEQYF. DNA of the CDR3: TGTGCCAGCAGCCAGGGACAGGAAGGCGAGCAGTACTTC.

Ten or more counts support this clonotype. The rearrangement uses TRBV15 and TRBJ2-4; D is unclear. CDR3 size: 15 residues. Germline V CDR1 and CDR2: LNHNV, YYDKDF (reference sequence). V lost 1 base to trimming and J lost 1 base, with 8 bases between them. CDR3 sequence reads: CATSRVLLAKNIQYF. In nucleotides, the CDR3 is TGTGCCACCAGCAGAGTTCTCTTGGCCAAAAACATTCAGTACTTC.

There are a few counts of this clonotype. This chain joins TRBV20-1 and TRBJ1-1; no firm D call. Per the germline V gene, CDR1 is DFQATT and CDR2 is SNEGSKA (reference sequence). CDR3 length: 13 residues. The germline V and J ends were trimmed by 0 bases and 4 bases, with 9 bases remaining between them. The DNA of the CDR3 is TGCAGTGCTAGAGACGGTGGTGTCACTGAAGCTTTCTTT. It yields the protein CSARDGGVTEAFF.

This clonotype has a handful of counts. The chain joins TRBV20-1 to TRBJ1-1, with TRBD1 as a possible D gene (5 bases). CDR1 and CDR2 (germline): DFQATT, SNEGSKA (reference sequence). V was pared by 0 bases and J by 8 bases, with 16 bases between. The CDR3 has 14 amino acids. The CDR3, as DNA: TGCAGTGCTAGAGATCTCGGGACCTCCCGGGAAGCTTTCTTT. The encoded protein is CSARDLGTSREAFF.

The table lists this clonotype with many counts. The V gene is TRBV5-1, the J gene TRBJ2-3; TRBD2 agrees at 12 bases. Per germline, CDR1 SGHRS and CDR2 YFSETQ. J was trimmed by 0 bases and V by 5 bases; bases with no gene match: 7. The CDR3 extends over 17 amino acids. In DNA, the CDR3 is TGCGCCAGCAGTAGGACTAGCGGGATCGCAAGCACAGATACGCAGTATTTT. Protein sequence: CASSRTSGIASTDTQYF.

The V call is TRBV6-5, the J call TRBJ1-2, with unresolved D. CDR3 length: 14 amino acids. Germline V gene lookup returns CDR1 MNHEY and CDR2 SVGAGI. Trimming removed 0 bases from V and 2 bases from J, with 7 bases in between. CDR3: CASSYSSRNYGYTF. For the CDR3, the DNA is TGTGCCAGCAGTTACTCGAGCAGGAACTATGGCTACACCTTC.

This clonotype was observed a few times. The gene calls are TRBV5-6 and TRBJ1-6; a possible D gene is TRBD1 (6 bases). V lost 3 bases to trimming and J lost 7 bases, with 17 bases between them. CDR3 length: 16 amino acids. Germline CDR1 and CDR2: SGHDT and YYEEEE. The CDR3, as DNA: TGTGCCAGCAGCTCCTCGGCGAGGGGGTACAATTCACCCCTCCACTTT. Translation gives CASSSSARGYNSPLHF.

The chain links TRBV5-4 to TRBJ1-1; 10 bases align to TRBD1. The germline V gene encodes CDR1 SGHNT and CDR2 YYREEE (reference sequence). V trimming: 5 bases; J trimming: 7 bases; junction bases outside the gene matches: 8. CDR3 length: 14 amino acids. DNA of the CDR3: TGTGCCAGCAGGCTGGGACAGGGGTTGGGTGAAGCTTTCTTT. This translates into CASRLGQGLGEAFF. Complete variable domain (other parts from reference TRBV5-4 and TRBJ1-1): ETGVTQSPTHLIKTRGQQVTLRCSSQSGHNTVSWYQQALGQGPQFIFQYYREEENGRGNFPPRFSGLQFPNYSSELNVNALELDDSALYLCASRLGQGLGEAFFGQGTRLTVV.

This clonotype has at least ten counts. The chain has TRBV7-6 and TRBJ2-1; TRBD2 aligns across 8 bases. With V trimmed by 5 bases and J by 0 bases, 15 bases remained unmatched. Germline loops: CDR1 SGHVS, CDR2 FNYEAQ. The CDR3 covers 19 residues. The DNA of the CDR3 is TGTGCCAGCAGCATTCAAAGCGGGGGTGGCAGTATCTCCTACAATGAGCAGTTCTTC. It translates to CASSIQSGGGSISYNEQFF.

This chain links TRBV6-1 with TRBJ1-1; the D is unclear. CDR3 size: 16 residues. Trimming pared 3 bases from V and 3 bases from J, leaving 17 bases between. CDR1 MNHNS and CDR2 SASEGT come from the germline V gene. The CDR3 DNA reads as TGTGCCAGCAGTGATGTTCGGAGGATTCGGGACACTGAAGCTTTCTTT. This gives the protein CASSDVRRIRDTEAFF.

Only a few counts were recorded for this clonotype. The chain has TRBV28 and TRBJ1-4, with D hard to call. The CDR3 loop spans 14 amino acids. The germline V gene has CDR1 MDHEN and CDR2 SYDVKM. V was pared by 5 bases and J by 8 bases, with 15 bases between. The CDR3 nucleotides are TGTGCCAGCAGTCCCCGGGAAATTAACGAAAAACTGTTTTTT. Its protein product is CASSPREINEKLFF.